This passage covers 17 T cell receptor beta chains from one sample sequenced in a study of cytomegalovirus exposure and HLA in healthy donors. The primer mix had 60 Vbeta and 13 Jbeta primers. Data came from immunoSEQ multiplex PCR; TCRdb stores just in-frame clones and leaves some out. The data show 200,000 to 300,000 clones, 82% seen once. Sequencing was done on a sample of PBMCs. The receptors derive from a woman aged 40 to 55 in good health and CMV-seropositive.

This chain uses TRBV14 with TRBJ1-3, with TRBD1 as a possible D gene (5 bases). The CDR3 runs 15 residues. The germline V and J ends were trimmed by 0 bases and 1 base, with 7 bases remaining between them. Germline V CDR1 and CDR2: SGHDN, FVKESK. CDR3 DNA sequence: TGTGCCAGCAGCCAAGAGGGGCTATCTGGAAACACCATATATTTT. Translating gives CASSQEGLSGNTIYF.

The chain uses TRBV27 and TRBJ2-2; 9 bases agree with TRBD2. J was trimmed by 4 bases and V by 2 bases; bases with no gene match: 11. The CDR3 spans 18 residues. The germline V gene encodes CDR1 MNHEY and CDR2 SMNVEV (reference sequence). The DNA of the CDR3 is TGTGCCAGCAGTTTAAGTCCTAGCGGGAAAGGGAGCACCGGGGAGCTGTTTTTT. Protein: CASSLSPSGKGSTGELFF.

CDR3 amino acids: CASSPGQATDTQYF. The CDR3 DNA reads as TGTGCCAGCAGCCCGGGACAGGCCACAGATACGCAGTATTTT. This chain joins TRBV11-3 and TRBJ2-3; 8 bases fit TRBD1. The CDR3 length is 14 residues. Germline assignment: CDR1 SGHNT and CDR2 YENEEA. Trimming took 5 bases from V and 2 from J; bases not matched to a gene: 3.

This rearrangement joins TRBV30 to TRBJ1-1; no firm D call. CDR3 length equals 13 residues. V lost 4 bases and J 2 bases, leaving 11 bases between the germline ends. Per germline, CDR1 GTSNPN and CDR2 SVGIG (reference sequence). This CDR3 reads CAWTNLINTEAFF. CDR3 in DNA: TGTGCCTGGACAAATCTAATCAACACTGAAGCTTTCTTT.

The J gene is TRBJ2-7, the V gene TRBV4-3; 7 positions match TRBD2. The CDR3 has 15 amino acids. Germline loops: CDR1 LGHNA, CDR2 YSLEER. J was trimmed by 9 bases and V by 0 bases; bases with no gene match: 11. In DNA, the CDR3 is TGCGCCAGCAGCCAAGATAGGAGTTTGACGGGAGGGCAGTACTTC. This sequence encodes CASSQDRSLTGGQYF.

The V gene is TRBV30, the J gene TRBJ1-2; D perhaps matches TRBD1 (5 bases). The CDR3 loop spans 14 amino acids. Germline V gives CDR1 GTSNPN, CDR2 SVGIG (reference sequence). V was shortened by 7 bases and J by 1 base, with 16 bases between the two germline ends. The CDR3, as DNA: TGTGCCTTCCGCACGGGGACTTTTAACTATGGCTACACCTTC. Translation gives CAFRTGTFNYGYTF.

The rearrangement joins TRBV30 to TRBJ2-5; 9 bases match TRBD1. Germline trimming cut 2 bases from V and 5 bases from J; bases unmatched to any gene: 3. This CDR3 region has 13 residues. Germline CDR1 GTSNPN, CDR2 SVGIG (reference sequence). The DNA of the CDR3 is TGTGCCTGGAGTCCGGGACAGGGCGAGACCCAGTACTTC. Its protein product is CAWSPGQGETQYF.

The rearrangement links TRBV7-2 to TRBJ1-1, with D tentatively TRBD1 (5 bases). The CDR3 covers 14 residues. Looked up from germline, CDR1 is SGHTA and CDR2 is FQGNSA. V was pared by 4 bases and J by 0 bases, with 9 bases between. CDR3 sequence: CASSSGFMNTEAFF. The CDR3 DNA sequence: TGTGCCAGCAGCTCAGGGTTCATGAACACTGAAGCTTTCTTT.

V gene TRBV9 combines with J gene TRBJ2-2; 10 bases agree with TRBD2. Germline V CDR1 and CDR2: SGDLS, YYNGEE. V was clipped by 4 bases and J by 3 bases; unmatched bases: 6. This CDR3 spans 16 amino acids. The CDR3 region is CASSSSGGLYTGELFF. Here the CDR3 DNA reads TGTGCCAGCAGCTCTAGCGGGGGCCTTTACACCGGGGAGCTGTTTTTT.

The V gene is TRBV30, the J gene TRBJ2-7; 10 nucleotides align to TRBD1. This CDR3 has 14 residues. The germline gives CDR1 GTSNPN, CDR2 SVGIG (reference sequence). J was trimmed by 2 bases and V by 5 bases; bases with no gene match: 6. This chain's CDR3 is CAWAGTGATYEQYF. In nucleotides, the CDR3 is TGTGCCTGGGCCGGGACAGGGGCCACCTACGAGCAGTACTTC.

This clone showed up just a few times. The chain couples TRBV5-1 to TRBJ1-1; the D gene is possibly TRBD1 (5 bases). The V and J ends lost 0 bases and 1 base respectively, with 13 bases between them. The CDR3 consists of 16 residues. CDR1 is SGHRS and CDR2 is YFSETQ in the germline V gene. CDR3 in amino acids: CASSLVSGVANTEAFF. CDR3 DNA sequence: TGCGCCAGCAGCTTGGTCTCGGGGGTGGCGAACACTGAAGCTTTCTTT.

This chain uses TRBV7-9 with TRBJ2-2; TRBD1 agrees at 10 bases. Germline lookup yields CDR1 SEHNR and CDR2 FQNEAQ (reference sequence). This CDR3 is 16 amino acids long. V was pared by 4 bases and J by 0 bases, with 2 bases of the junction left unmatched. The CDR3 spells CASSSGQGTNTGELFF. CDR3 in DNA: TGTGCCAGCAGCTCGGGACAGGGGACGAACACCGGGGAGCTGTTTTTT.

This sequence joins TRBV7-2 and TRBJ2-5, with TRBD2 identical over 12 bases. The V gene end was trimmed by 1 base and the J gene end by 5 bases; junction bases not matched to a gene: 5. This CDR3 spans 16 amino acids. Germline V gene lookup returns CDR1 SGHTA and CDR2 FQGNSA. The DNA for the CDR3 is TGTGCCAGCAGCTTAGGTTCTAGCGGGAGGGTTGAGACCCAGTACTTC. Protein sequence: CASSLGSSGRVETQYF.

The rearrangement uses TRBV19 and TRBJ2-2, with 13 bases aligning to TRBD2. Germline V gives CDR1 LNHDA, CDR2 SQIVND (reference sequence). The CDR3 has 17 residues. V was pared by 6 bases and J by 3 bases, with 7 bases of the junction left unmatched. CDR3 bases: TGTGCCAGTAGACTAGCGGGAGGGCCCCGGGACACCGGGGAGCTGTTTTTT. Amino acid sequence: CASRLAGGPRDTGELFF.

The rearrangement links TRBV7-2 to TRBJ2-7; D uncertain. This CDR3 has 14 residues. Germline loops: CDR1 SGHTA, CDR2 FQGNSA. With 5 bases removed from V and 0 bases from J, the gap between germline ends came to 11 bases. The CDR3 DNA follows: TGTGCCAGCAGCATACTGCCCGGCTCCTACGAGCAGTACTTC. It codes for CASSILPGSYEQYF.

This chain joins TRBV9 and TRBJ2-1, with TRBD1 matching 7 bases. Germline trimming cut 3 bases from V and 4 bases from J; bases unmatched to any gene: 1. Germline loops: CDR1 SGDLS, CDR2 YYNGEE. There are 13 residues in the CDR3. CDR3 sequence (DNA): TGTGCCAGCAGCGGACAGGGTTACAATGAGCAGTTCTTC. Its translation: CASSGQGYNEQFF.

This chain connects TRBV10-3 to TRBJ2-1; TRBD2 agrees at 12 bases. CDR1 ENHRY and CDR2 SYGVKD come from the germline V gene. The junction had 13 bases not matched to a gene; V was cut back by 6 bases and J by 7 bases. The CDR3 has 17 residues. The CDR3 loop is CAISFPSGGASVNEQFF. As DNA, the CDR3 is TGTGCCATCAGCTTTCCTAGCGGGGGGGCCTCTGTAAATGAGCAGTTCTTC.